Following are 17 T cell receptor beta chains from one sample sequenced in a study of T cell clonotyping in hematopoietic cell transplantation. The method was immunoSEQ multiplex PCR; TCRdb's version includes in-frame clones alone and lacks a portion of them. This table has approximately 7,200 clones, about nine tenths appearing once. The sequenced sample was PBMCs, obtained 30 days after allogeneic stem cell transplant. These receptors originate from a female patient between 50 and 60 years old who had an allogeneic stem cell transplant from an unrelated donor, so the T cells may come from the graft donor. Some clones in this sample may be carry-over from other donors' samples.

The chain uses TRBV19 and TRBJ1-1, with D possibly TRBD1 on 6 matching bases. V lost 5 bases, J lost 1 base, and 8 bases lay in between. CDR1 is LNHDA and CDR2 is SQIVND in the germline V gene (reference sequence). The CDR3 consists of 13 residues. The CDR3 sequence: CASSWGQNTEAFF. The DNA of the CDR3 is TGTGCCAGTAGTTGGGGACAGAACACTGAAGCTTTCTTT.

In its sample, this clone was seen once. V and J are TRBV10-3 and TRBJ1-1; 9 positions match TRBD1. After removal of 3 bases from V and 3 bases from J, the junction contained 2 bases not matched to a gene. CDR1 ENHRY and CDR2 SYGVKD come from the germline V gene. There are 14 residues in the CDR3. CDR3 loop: CAISDRQGDTEAFF. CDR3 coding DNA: TGTGCCATCAGTGACCGACAGGGGGACACTGAAGCTTTCTTT.

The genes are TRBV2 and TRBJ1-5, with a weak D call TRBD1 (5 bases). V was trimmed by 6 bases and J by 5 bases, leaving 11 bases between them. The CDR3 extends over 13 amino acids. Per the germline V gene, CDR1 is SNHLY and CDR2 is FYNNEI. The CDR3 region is CASRGGYHQPQHF. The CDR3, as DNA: TGTGCCAGCAGGGGGGGTTATCATCAGCCCCAGCATTTT. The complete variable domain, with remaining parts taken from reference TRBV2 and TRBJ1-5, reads EPEVTQTPSHQVTQMGQEVILRCVPISNHLYFYWYRQILGQKVEFLVSFYNNEISEKSEIFDDQFSVERPDGSNFTLKIRSTKLEDSAMYFCASRGGYHQPQHFGDGTRLSIL.

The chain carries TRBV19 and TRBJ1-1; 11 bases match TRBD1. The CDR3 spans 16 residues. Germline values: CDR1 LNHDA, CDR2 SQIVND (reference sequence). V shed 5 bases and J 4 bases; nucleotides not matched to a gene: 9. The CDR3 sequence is CASSSPSGTGGTEAFF. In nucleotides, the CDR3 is TGTGCCAGTAGTTCGCCTTCCGGGACAGGGGGCACTGAAGCTTTCTTT.

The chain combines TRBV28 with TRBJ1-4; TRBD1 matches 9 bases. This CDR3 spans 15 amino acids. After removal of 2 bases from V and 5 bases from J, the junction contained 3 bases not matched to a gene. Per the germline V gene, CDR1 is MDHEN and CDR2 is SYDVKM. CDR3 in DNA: TGTGCCAGCAGTTTAGGTGGACAGGGGAATGAAAAACTGTTTTTT. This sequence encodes CASSLGGQGNEKLFF.

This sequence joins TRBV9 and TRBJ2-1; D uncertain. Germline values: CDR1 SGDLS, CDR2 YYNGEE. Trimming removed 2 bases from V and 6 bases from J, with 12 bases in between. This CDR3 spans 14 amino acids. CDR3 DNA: TGTGCCAGCAGCGTGTTAGGGCCGAGCAATGAGCAGTTCTTC. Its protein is CASSVLGPSNEQFF.

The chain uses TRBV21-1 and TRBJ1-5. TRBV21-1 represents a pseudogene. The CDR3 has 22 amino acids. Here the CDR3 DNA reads TGTGCCAGCAGCAAAGAATGGGTTCGGGGAGAGAAAATACCGGGCTTCGATCAGCCCCAGCATTTT. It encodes CASSKEWVRGEKIPGFDQPQHF.

The CDR3 DNA sequence: TGTGCCAGCAGTGAAAGTAGGCCACTGTTTTTT. Its protein is CASSESRPLFF. The chain joins TRBV2 to TRBJ1-4, with D uncertain. The germline CDR1 and CDR2 sequences are SNHLY and FYNNEI. V dropped 2 bases and J dropped 13 bases, with 8 bases sitting between them. The CDR3 is 11 amino acids.

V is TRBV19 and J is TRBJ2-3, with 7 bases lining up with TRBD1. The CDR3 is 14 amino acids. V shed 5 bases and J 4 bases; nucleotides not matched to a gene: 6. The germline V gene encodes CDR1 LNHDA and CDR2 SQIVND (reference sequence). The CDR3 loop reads CASSATGFADTQYF. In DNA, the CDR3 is TGTGCCAGTAGTGCGACAGGGTTCGCAGATACGCAGTATTTT.

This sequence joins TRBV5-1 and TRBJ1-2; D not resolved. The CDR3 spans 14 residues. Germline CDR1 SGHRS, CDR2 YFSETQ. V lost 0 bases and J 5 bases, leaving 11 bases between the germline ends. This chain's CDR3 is CASSLVNKRYGYTF. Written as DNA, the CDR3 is TGCGCCAGCAGCTTGGTCAATAAGAGGTATGGCTACACCTTC.

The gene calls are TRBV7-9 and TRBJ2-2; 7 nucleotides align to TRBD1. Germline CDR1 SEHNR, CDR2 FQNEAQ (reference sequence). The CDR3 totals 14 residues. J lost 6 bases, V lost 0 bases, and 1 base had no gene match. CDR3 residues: CASSLAQGAGELFF. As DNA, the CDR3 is TGTGCCAGCAGCTTAGCCCAGGGGGCCGGGGAGCTGTTTTTT.

As DNA, the CDR3 is TGTGCCAGCAGCGGGCGGGAGGGTCACAATGAGCAGTTCTTC. It specifies CASSGREGHNEQFF. The chain has TRBV9 and TRBJ2-1; 9 bases are shared with TRBD2. CDR3 length: 14 residues. Germline-derived CDR1 and CDR2 are SGDLS and YYNGEE. The V gene end was trimmed by 3 bases and the J gene end by 5 bases; junction bases not matched to a gene: 3.

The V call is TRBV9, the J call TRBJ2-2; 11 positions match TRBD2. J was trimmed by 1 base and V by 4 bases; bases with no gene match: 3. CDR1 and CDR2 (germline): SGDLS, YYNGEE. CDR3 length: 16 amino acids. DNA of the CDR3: TGTGCCAGCAGCCCGGGACTAGCGGTGAACACCGGGGAGCTGTTTTTT. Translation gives CASSPGLAVNTGELFF. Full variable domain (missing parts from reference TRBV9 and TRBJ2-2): DSGVTQTPKHLITATGQRVTLRCSPRSGDLSVYWYQQSLDQGLQFLIQYYNGEERAKGNILERFSAQQFPDLHSELNLSSLELGDSALYFCASSPGLAVNTGELFFGEGSRLTVL.

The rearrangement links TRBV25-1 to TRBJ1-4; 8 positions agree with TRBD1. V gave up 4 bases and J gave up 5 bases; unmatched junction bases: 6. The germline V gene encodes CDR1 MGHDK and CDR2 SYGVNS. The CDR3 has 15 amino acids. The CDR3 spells CASSASGGWNEKLFF. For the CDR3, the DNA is TGTGCCAGCAGTGCTTCAGGGGGCTGGAATGAAAAACTGTTTTTT.

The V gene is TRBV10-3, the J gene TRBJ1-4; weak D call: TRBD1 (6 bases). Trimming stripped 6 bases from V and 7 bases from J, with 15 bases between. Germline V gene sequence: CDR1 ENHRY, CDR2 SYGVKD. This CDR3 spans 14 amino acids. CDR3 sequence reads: CAIREEGQGEKLFF. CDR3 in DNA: TGTGCCATCAGAGAAGAGGGACAAGGTGAAAAACTGTTTTTT.

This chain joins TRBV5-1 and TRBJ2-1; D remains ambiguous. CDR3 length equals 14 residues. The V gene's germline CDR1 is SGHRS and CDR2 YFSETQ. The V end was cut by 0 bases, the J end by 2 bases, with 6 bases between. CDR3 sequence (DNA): TGCGCCAGCAGCTTGGACGGAGCCTACAATGAGCAGTTCTTC. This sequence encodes CASSLDGAYNEQFF.

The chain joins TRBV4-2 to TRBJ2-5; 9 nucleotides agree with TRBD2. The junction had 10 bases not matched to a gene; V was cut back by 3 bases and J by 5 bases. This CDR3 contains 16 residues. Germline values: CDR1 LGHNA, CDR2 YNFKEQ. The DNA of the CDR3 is TGTGCCAGCAGCCACGACTACGGCGGGGGGGTGGAGACCCAGTACTTC. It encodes CASSHDYGGGVETQYF.